The rows below give T cell receptor beta chains drawn from one sample of a study of cytomegalovirus exposure and HLA in healthy donors. Libraries were prepared by immunoSEQ multiplex PCR; TCRdb keeps only in-frame clonotypes and omits some of them. The table includes under 100,000 clones, roughly 80% detected once. The specimen sequenced was PBMCs. The receptors derive from a human donor in good health. Both conserved end residues are part of each CDR3. D genes are given only for firm matches. Clone size is given for some rows only: seen once, a few or many times, or a class if the clone is expanded.

cdr3_length	v_call	clone_size	d_call	j_call	cdr3_aa	cdr3_nt
16	TRBV7-9	NA	NA	TRBJ1-2	CASSPGSWEVAYGYTF	TGTGCCAGCAGCCCGGGGAGTTGGGAAGTCGCCTATGGCTACACCTTC
17	TRBV19	few	NA	TRBJ2-7	CASSISLSITGKYEQYF	TGTGCCAGTAGTATCTCCCTCAGTATCACAGGGAAGTACGAGCAGTACTTC
13	TRBV7-8	NA	NA	TRBJ2-1	CASSLMTAGEQFF	TGTGCCAGCAGCTTAATGACAGCAGGGGAGCAGTTCTTC
16	TRBV9	few	NA	TRBJ2-2	CASSPQGIGVTGELFF	TGTGCCAGCAGCCCTCAGGGTATAGGGGTCACCGGGGAGCTGTTTTTT
14	TRBV5-1	NA	TRBD2	TRBJ2-5	CASSASGGEETQYF	TGCGCCAGCAGCGCTAGCGGGGGGGAAGAGACCCAGTACTTC
15	TRBV27	few	TRBD1	TRBJ2-5	CASQSNRGLTETQYF	TGTGCCAGCCAATCGAATAGGGGGCTGACGGAGACCCAGTACTTC
12	TRBV7-6	NA	TRBD1	TRBJ2-7	CASSHGQGEQYF	TGTGCCAGCAGCCATGGACAGGGTGAGCAGTACTTC
14	TRBV19	NA	NA	TRBJ2-7	CAREVASDYTEQYF	TGTGCCAGAGAGGTAGCCTCGGACTACACCGAGCAGTACTTC
15	TRBV5-6	NA	TRBD2	TRBJ2-5	CASSLVAGGRETQYF	TGTGCCAGCAGCTTGGTAGCGGGGGGGCGAGAGACCCAGTACTTC
14	TRBV27	once	NA	TRBJ1-5	CASAQGYGNQPQHF	TGTGCCAGCGCCCAGGGATATGGCAATCAGCCCCAGCATTTT
14	TRBV5-4	NA	TRBD1	TRBJ1-2	CASRPQGAGYGYTF	TGTGCCAGCCGCCCACAGGGGGCGGGCTATGGCTACACCTTC
16	TRBV5-6	once	TRBD2	TRBJ2-7	CASSSSGVARRWEQYF	TGTGCCAGCAGTTCTAGCGGGGTCGCACGAAGGTGGGAGCAGTACTTC
14	TRBV19	once	NA	TRBJ1-5	CASRTTQGGQPQHF	TGTGCCAGTAGAACGACACAGGGTGGTCAGCCCCAGCATTTT
15	TRBV7-8	once	TRBD1	TRBJ1-2	CASNPRTGGDYGYTF	TGTGCCAGCAACCCCAGGACAGGAGGAGACTATGGCTACACCTTC
13	TRBV25-1	NA	NA	TRBJ1-1	CASFDRLNTEAFF	TGTGCCAGTTTCGACAGGTTGAACACTGAAGCTTTCTTT
15	TRBV5-8	NA	TRBD1	TRBJ2-2	CASSKQGIRTGELFF	TGTGCCAGCAGCAAACAGGGGATAAGGACCGGGGAGCTGTTTTTT
16	TRBV18	NA	TRBD1	TRBJ1-2	CASSPGTGQGKDGYTF	TGTGCCAGCTCACCCGGCACGGGACAGGGTAAAGATGGCTACACCTTC
13	TRBV2	NA	NA	TRBJ1-1	CASIPEGNTEAFF	TGTGCCAGCATCCCGGAGGGGAACACTGAAGCTTTCTTT
12	TRBV25-1	NA	TRBD2	TRBJ2-4	CASSAGGNIQYF	TGTGCCAGCAGTGCGGGGGGAAACATTCAGTACTTC
18	TRBV4-1	NA	TRBD2	TRBJ2-2	CASSRTSGGASNTGELFF	TGCGCCAGCAGCCGGACTAGCGGGGGGGCCTCGAACACCGGGGAGCTGTTTTTT
13	TRBV30	NA	NA	TRBJ1-1	CAWSATANTEAFF	TGTGCCTGGAGTGCAACAGCGAACACTGAAGCTTTCTTT
10	TRBV20-1	NA	NA	TRBJ1-1	CSATRAEAFF	TGCAGTGCTACGAGGGCTGAAGCTTTCTTT
15	TRBV2	NA	TRBD2	TRBJ2-7	CASSMTSGGVDEQYF	TGTGCCAGCAGTATGACTAGCGGGGGTGTTGACGAGCAGTACTTC
14	TRBV4-1	NA	NA	TRBJ2-5	CASSQVGGRETQYF	TGCGCCAGCAGCCAAGTAGGGGGAAGGGAGACCCAGTACTTC
16	TRBV7-2	NA	TRBD1	TRBJ1-4	CASSLDRQGGSEKLFF	TGTGCCAGCAGCTTAGACAGACAGGGTGGGAGTGAAAAACTGTTTTTT
15	TRBV4-2	few	NA	TRBJ2-7	CASSQDYGGHYEQYF	TGTGCCAGCAGCCAAGATTACGGGGGGCACTACGAGCAGTACTTC
17	TRBV12-2	NA	NA	TRBJ1-6	CASRLPSDRDLNSPLHF	TGTGCAAGTCGCTTGCCGAGCGACAGGGATCTAAATTCACCCCTCCACTTT
14	TRBV2	NA	TRBD1	TRBJ1-2	CASTGQGAGDGYTF	TGTGCCAGCACAGGACAGGGGGCCGGGGATGGCTACACCTTC
16	TRBV19	NA	TRBD1	TRBJ2-1	CASSTNRGKKTDEQFF	TGTGCCAGTAGTACAAACAGGGGAAAGAAGACGGATGAGCAGTTCTTC
14	TRBV7-2	NA	NA	TRBJ1-2	CASSPSDSNYGYTF	TGTGCCAGCAGCCCCTCGGACAGTAACTATGGCTACACCTTC
13	TRBV11-3	NA	TRBD1	TRBJ2-7	CASSPRQGYEQYF	TGTGCCAGCAGCCCTAGACAGGGCTACGAGCAGTACTTC
16	TRBV5-6	NA	NA	TRBJ1-6	CASSLTFGGADSPLHF	TGTGCCAGCAGCTTGACCTTTGGGGGGGCTGATTCACCCCTCCACTTT
14	TRBV6-5	NA	NA	TRBJ2-3	CASTQAQFSDTQYF	TGTGCCAGCACCCAAGCACAGTTTTCAGATACGCAGTATTTT
15	TRBV6-5	NA	TRBD1	TRBJ1-2	CASSYSGTGDYGYTF	TGTGCCAGCAGTTATTCAGGGACAGGAGACTATGGCTACACCTTC
14	TRBV6-6	NA	TRBD1	TRBJ1-1	CASSPGQRGTEAFF	TGTGCCAGCAGCCCGGGACAGAGAGGCACTGAAGCTTTCTTT
14	TRBV5-1	few	TRBD1	TRBJ1-2	CASRLTGSGYGYTF	TGCGCCAGCAGATTGACAGGGTCGGGCTATGGCTACACCTTC
15	TRBV18	NA	TRBD2	TRBJ2-1	CASSPRVPAGNEQFF	TGTGCCAGCTCACCACGGGTTCCAGCGGGGAATGAGCAGTTCTTC